This T cell receptor beta chain came from a study of cytomegalovirus exposure and HLA in healthy donors. The V gene lost 5 bases and the J gene lost 4 bases, with 12 bases spanning the gap. CDR1 is MNHEY and CDR2 is SVGAGI in the germline V gene. The CDR3 length is 14 residues. Here immunoSEQ multiplex PCR was the method, and the copy in TCRdb shows in-frame clones only, minus some. The sample has 97,000 or so clones; about 95% are singletons. The sequencing input was PBMCs. This chain joins TRBV6-5 and TRBJ2-1; unclear D gene. The TCR sequence derives from a woman between 18 and 29 years old in good health and CMV-seronegative. The CDR3 sequence is CASSTSPTYNEQFF. Here the CDR3 DNA reads TGTGCCAGCAGTACCTCTCCCACTTACAATGAGCAGTTCTTC.